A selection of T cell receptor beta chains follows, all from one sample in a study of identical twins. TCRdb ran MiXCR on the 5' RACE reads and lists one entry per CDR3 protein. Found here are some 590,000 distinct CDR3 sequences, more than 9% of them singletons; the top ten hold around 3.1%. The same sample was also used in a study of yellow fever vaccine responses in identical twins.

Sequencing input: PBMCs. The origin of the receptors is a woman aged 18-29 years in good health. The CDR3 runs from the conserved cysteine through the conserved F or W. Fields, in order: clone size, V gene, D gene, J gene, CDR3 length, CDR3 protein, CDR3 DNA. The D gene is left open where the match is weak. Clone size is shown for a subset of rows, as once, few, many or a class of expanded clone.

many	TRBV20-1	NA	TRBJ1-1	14	CSARDLRTNTEAFF	TGCAGTGCTAGAGACCTTCGGACCAACACTGAAGCTTTCTTT
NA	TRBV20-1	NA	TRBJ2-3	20	CSARDFREIFLISSTDTQYF	TGCAGTGCTAGAGATTTTCGGGAGATATTCTTAATTTCTAGCACAGATACGCAGTATTTT
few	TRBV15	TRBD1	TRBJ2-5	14	CATGVDRGQETQYF	TGTGCCACCGGCGTGGACAGGGGGCAAGAGACCCAGTACTTC
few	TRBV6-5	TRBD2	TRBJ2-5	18	CASSYSTRAGEYQETQYF	TGTGCCAGCAGTTACTCGACCCGAGCGGGGGAGTACCAAGAGACCCAGTACTTC
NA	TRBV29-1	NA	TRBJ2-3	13	CSPGRLITDTQYF	TGCAGCCCGGGACGGCTGATCACAGATACGCAGTATTTT
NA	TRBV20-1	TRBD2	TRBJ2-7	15	CSANPGTSSDYEQYF	TGCAGTGCTAACCCCGGGACTAGCAGTGATTACGAGCAGTACTTC
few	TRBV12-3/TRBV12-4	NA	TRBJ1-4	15	CASSLGGMGIEKLFF	TGTGCCAGCAGTCTAGGGGGAATGGGGATTGAAAAACTGTTTTTT
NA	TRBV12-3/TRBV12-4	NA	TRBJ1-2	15	CASSLSSDRLGGYTF	TGTGCCAGCAGTTTATCGTCGGACCGATTGGGGGGCTACACCTTC
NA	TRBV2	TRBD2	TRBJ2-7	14	CASSELAGVHEQYF	TGTGCCAGCAGTGAATTGGCGGGAGTACACGAGCAGTACTTC
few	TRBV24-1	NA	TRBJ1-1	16	CATSDPDMSSGTEAFF	TGTGCCACCAGTGATCCCGACATGAGTTCTGGAACTGAAGCTTTCTTT
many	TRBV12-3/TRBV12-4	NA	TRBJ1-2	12	CASSLGGGGYTF	TGTGCCAGCAGTTTGGGCGGGGGTGGCTACACCTTC
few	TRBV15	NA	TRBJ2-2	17	CATTPRFKSWGTGELFF	TGTGCCACCACTCCTAGGTTTAAGAGCTGGGGCACCGGGGAGCTGTTTTTT
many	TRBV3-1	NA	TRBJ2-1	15	CASSQDGTGLNEQFF	TGTGCCAGCAGCCAAGATGGTACAGGGTTGAACGAGCAGTTCTTC
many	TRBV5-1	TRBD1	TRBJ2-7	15	CASSSMSGGFYEQYF	TGCGCCAGCAGTTCGATGTCAGGGGGCTTTTACGAGCAGTACTTC
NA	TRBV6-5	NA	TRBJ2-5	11	CASNLMGTQYF	TGTGCCAGCAATTTAATGGGGACCCAGTACTTC
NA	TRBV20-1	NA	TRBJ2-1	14	CSADRDSAYNEQFF	TGCAGTGCTGACCGGGACTCGGCCTACAATGAGCAGTTCTTC
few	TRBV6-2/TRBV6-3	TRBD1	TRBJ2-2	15	CASRLGQGVTGELFF	TGTGCCAGCAGACTAGGACAGGGGGTAACCGGGGAGCTGTTTTTT
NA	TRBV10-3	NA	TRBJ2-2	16	CAIPKRAGANTGELFF	TGTGCCATCCCAAAAAGGGCCGGTGCGAACACCGGGGAGCTGTTTTTT
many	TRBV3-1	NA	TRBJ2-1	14	CASSHGGNYNEQFF	TGTGCCAGCAGCCACGGCGGGAACTACAATGAGCAGTTCTTC
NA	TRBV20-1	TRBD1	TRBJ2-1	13	CSADLTGRDEQFF	TGCAGTGCTGACCTGACAGGGCGGGATGAGCAGTTCTTC
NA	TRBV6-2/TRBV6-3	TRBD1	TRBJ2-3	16	CASSRGRGSDPDTQYF	TGTGCCAGCAGTAGGGGGCGAGGATCGGACCCAGATACGCAGTATTTT
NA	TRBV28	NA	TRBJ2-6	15	CASSPGNYGVNVLTF	TGTGCCAGCAGTCCAGGGAACTATGGGGTCAACGTCCTGACTTTC
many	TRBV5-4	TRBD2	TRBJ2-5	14	CASSLAGGRETQYF	TGTGCCAGCAGCTTAGCGGGGGGGAGAGAGACCCAGTACTTC
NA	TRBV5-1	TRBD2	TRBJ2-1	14	CASSFLAGDNEQFF	TGCGCCAGCAGCTTCCTAGCGGGAGACAATGAGCAGTTCTTC
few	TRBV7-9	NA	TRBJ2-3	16	CASSLGGIREADTQYF	TGTGCCAGCAGCTTAGGAGGTATCAGGGAGGCAGATACGCAGTATTTT
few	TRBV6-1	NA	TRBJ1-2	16	CASSAETGAAVYGYTF	TGTGCCAGCAGTGCCGAGACGGGGGCCGCCGTATATGGCTACACCTTC
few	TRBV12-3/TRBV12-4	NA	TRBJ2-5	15	CASSPLELIEETQYF	TGTGCCAGCAGCCCCCTGGAGCTTATTGAGGAGACCCAGTACTTC
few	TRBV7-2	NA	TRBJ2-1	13	CASSYGLPNEQFF	TGTGCCAGCAGTTACGGACTACCCAATGAGCAGTTCTTC
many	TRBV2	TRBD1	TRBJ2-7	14	CASSLTGVSYEQYF	TGTGCCAGCAGCCTCACAGGGGTTTCGTACGAGCAGTACTTC
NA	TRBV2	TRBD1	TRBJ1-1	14	CANRGLSTDTEAFF	TGTGCCAACAGGGGGCTTTCGACTGACACTGAAGCTTTCTTT
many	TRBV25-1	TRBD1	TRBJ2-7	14	CASSTPGQGYEQYF	TGTGCCAGCAGTACCCCGGGACAGGGTTACGAGCAGTACTTC
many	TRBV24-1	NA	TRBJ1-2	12	CATSDLIYGYTF	TGTGCCACCAGTGATTTGATCTATGGCTACACCTTC
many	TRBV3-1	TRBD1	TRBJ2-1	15	CASSQNRDSHNEQFF	TGTGCCAGCAGCCAGAATAGGGACAGTCACAATGAGCAGTTCTTC
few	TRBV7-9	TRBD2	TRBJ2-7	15	CASSMGLASSYEQYF	TGTGCCAGCAGCATGGGACTAGCGAGCTCCTACGAGCAGTACTTC
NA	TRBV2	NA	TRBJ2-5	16	CASSLGLAPQGETQYF	TGTGCCAGCAGCCTTGGCCTAGCGCCTCAAGGAGAGACCCAGTACTTC
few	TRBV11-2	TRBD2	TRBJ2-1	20	CASSPWHGQFGLAGAVEQFF	TGTGCCAGCAGCCCATGGCATGGACAGTTTGGTCTAGCGGGAGCTGTTGAGCAGTTCTTC
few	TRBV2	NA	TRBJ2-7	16	CASIPHRQSLSYEQYF	TGTGCCAGCATCCCGCACCGACAGTCCCTCTCCTACGAGCAGTACTTC
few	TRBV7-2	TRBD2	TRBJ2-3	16	CASSSRGSGSTDTQYF	TGTGCCAGCAGCTCTCGGGGTAGCGGGAGCACAGATACGCAGTATTTT
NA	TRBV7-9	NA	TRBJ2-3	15	CASSLIQGSTDTQYF	TGTGCCAGCAGCTTAATCCAGGGGAGTACAGATACGCAGTATTTT
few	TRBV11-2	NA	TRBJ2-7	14	CASRRTAGRYEQYF	TGTGCCAGCAGGCGGACGGCAGGGAGGTACGAGCAGTACTTC
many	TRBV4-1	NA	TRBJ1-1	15	CASSQVLTGNTEAFF	TGCGCCAGCAGCCAAGTCTTGACAGGGAACACTGAAGCTTTCTTT
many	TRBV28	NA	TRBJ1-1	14	CASSGGALNTEAFF	TGTGCCAGCAGTGGGGGGGCCCTGAACACTGAAGCTTTCTTT
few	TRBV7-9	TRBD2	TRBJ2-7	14	CASSLVSGSVEQYF	TGTGCCAGCAGCCTAGTTAGCGGGAGTGTCGAGCAGTACTTC
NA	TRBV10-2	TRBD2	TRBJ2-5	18	CASSEGASGRPTGETQYF	TGCGCCAGCAGTGAAGGGGCTAGCGGGAGGCCTACAGGCGAGACCCAGTACTTC
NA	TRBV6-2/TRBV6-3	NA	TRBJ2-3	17	CASSSVLDTRGTDTQYF	TGTGCCAGCAGTTCCGTCCTAGATACACGAGGTACAGATACGCAGTATTTT
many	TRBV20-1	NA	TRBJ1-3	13	CSAPISSGNTIYF	TGCAGTGCCCCAATTAGCTCTGGAAACACCATATATTTT
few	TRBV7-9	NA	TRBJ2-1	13	CASSKDSDNEQFF	TGTGCCAGCAGCAAGGACTCGGACAATGAGCAGTTCTTC
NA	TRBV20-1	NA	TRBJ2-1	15	CSAPLRAGTFNEQFF	TGCAGTGCCCCCCTTCGGGCAGGGACGTTTAATGAGCAGTTCTTC
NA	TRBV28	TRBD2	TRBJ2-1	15	CASSYAGGPSNEQFF	TGTGCCAGCAGTTACGCGGGGGGGCCTAGCAATGAGCAGTTCTTC
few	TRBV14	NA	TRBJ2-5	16	CASSQEVSTGKKTQYF	TGTGCCAGCAGCCAAGAAGTCTCTACAGGGAAAAAGACCCAGTACTTC